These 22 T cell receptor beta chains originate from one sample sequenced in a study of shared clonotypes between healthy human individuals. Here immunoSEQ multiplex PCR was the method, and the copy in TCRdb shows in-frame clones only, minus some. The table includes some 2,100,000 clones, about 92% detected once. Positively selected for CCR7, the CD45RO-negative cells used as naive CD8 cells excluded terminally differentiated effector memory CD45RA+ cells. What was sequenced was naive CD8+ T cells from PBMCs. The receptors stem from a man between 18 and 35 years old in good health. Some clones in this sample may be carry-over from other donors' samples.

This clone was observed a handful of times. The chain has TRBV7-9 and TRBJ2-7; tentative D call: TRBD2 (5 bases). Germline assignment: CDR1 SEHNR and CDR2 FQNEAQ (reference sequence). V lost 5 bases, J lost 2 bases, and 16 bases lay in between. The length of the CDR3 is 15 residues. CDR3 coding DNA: TGTGCCAGCAGCGACGGACTGCGCCCCCCCTACGAGCAGTACTTC. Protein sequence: CASSDGLRPPYEQYF.

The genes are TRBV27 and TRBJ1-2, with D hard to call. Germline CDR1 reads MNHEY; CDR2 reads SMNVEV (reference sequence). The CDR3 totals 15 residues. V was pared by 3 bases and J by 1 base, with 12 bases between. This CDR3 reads CASSFSGSLNYGYTF. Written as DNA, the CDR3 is TGTGCCAGCAGTTTTAGCGGCAGTCTTAACTATGGCTACACCTTC.

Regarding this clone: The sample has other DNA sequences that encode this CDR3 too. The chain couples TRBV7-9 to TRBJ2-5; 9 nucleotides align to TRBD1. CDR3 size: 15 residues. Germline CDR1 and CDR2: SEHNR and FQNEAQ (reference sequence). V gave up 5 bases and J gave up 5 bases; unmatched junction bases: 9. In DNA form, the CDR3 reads TGTGCCAGCAGCCCTAGGGACAGGGCGGAGGAGACCCAGTACTTC. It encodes CASSPRDRAEETQYF.

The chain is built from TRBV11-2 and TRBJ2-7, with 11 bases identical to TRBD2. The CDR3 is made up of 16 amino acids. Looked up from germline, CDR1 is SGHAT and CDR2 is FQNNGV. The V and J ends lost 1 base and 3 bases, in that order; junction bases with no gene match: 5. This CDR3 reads CASSLGLAGGIYEQYF. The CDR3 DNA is TGTGCCAGCAGCTTAGGGCTAGCGGGAGGTATCTACGAGCAGTACTTC.

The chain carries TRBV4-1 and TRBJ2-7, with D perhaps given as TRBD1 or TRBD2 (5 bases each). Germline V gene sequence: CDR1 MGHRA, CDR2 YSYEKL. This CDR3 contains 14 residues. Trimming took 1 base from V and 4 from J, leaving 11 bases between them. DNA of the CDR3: TGCGCCAGCAGCCAAGTCCGGGACGGTTACGAGCAGTACTTC. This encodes CASSQVRDGYEQYF.

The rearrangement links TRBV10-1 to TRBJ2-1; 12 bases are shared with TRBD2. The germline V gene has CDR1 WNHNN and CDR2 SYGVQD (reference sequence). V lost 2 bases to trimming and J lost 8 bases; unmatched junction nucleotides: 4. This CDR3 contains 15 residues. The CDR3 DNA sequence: TGCGCCAGCAGTGAGGGACTAGCGGGAAAGGATGAGCAGTTCTTC. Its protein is CASSEGLAGKDEQFF.

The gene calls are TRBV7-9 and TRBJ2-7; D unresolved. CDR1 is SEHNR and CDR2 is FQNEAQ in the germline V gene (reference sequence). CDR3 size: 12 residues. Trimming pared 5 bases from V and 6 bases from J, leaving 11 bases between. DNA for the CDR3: TGTGCCAGCAGCCCAGCCGGGTTCGAGCAGTACTTC. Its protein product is CASSPAGFEQYF.

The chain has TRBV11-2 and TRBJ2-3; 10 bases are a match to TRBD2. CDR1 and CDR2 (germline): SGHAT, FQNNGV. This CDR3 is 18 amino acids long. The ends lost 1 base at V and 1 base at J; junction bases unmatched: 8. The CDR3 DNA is TGTGCCAGCAGCTTAGTGGCTAGCGGGAGAGTCGGCACAGATACGCAGTATTTT. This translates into CASSLVASGRVGTDTQYF.

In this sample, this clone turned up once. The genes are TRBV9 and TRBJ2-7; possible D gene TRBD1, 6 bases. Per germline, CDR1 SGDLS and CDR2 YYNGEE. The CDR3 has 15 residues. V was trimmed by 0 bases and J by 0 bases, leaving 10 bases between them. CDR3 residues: CASSVASGDSYEQYF. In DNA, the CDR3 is TGTGCCAGCAGCGTAGCATCAGGGGACTCCTACGAGCAGTACTTC.

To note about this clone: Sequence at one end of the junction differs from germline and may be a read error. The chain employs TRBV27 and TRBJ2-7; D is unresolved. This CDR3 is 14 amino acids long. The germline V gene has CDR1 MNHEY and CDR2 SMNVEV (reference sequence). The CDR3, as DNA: TGTGCCGGCAGTTTATTAGGGAAGCTGGACGAGCAGTACTTC. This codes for CAGSLLGKLDEQYF.

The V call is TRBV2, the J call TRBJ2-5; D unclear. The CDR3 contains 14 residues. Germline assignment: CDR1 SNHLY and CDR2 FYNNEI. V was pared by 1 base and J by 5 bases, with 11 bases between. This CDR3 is CASSEGTSLETQYF. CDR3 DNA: TGTGCCAGCAGTGAAGGCACCTCCCTGGAGACCCAGTACTTC. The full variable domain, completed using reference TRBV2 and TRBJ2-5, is EPEVTQTPSHQVTQMGQEVILRCVPISNHLYFYWYRQILGQKVEFLVSFYNNEISEKSEIFDDQFSVERPDGSNFTLKIRSTKLEDSAMYFCASSEGTSLETQYFGPGTRLLVL.

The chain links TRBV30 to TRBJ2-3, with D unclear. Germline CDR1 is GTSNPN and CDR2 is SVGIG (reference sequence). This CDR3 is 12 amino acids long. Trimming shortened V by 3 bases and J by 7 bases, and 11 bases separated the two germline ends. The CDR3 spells CAWSLRWNTQYF. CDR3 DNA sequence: TGTGCCTGGAGCCTACGGTGGAATACGCAGTATTTT.

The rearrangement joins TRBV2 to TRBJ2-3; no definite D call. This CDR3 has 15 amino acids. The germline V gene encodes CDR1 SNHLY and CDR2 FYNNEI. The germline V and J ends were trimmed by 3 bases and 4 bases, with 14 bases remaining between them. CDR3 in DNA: TGTGCCAGCAGTGATACCGACTTGGCGGCAGATACGCAGTATTTT. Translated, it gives CASSDTDLAADTQYF.

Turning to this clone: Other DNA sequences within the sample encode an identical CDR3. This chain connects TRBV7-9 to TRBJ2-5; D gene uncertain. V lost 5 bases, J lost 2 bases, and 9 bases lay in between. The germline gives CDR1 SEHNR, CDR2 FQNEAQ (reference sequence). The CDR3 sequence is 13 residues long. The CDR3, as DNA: TGTGCCAGCAGCCTGGATCGGCAAGAGACCCAGTACTTC. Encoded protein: CASSLDRQETQYF.

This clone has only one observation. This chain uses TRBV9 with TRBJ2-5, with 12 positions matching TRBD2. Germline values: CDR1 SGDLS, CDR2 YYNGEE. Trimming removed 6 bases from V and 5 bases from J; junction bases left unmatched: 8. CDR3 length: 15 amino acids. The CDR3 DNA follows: TGTGCCAGCACCCCCGGCGGGACTAGCGGGGAGACCCAGTACTTC. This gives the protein CASTPGGTSGETQYF.

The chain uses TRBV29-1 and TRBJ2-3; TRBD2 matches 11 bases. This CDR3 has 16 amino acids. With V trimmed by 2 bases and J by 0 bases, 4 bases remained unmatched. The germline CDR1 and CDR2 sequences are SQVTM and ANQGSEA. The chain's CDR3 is CSVELSGRGSTDTQYF. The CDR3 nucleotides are TGCAGCGTTGAACTTAGCGGGAGGGGTAGCACAGATACGCAGTATTTT.

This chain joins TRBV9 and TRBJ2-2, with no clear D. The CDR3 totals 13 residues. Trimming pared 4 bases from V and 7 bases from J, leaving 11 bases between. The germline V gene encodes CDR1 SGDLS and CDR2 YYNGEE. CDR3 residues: CASSSQFNGELFF. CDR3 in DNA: TGTGCCAGCAGCTCACAATTCAACGGGGAGCTGTTTTTT. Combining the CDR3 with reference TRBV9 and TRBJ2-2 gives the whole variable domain DSGVTQTPKHLITATGQRVTLRCSPRSGDLSVYWYQQSLDQGLQFLIQYYNGEERAKGNILERFSAQQFPDLHSELNLSSLELGDSALYFCASSSQFNGELFFGEGSRLTVL.

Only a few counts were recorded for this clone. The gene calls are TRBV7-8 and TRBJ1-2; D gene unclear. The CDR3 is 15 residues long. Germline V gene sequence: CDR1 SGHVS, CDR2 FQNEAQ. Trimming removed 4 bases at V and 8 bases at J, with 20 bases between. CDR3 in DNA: TGTGCCAGCAGCTCCCAACCGGGCGGAGAGGCGGGCTACACCTTC. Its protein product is CASSSQPGGEAGYTF.

The CDR3: CASMLGRVRTYEQYF. The CDR3 DNA reads as TGTGCCAGCATGTTAGGCAGGGTAAGAACCTACGAGCAGTACTTC. The rearrangement links TRBV6-1 to TRBJ2-7; TRBD1 might be the D (5 bases). There are 15 residues in the CDR3. V lost 7 bases and J lost 2, with 18 bases in between. Germline lookup yields CDR1 MNHNS and CDR2 SASEGT.

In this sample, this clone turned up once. As DNA, the CDR3 is TGTGCCTGGAGGGGACAGGGAAGTTACAATGAGCAGTTCTTC. Amino acids: CAWRGQGSYNEQFF. The gene calls are TRBV30 and TRBJ2-1, with 9 nucleotides matching TRBD1. CDR3 length equals 14 residues. Germline CDR1 reads GTSNPN; CDR2 reads SVGIG (reference sequence). J was trimmed by 4 bases and V by 3 bases; bases with no gene match: 4.

Here the CDR3 DNA reads TGTGCCAGCAGTTTAGGTGGGTGGCAGCCCCAGCATTTT. The encoded protein is CASSLGGWQPQHF. The genes are TRBV27 and TRBJ1-5; the D is unclear. The CDR3 covers 13 residues. Germline lookup yields CDR1 MNHEY and CDR2 SMNVEV (reference sequence). Trimming removed 2 bases at V and 7 bases at J, with 9 bases between.

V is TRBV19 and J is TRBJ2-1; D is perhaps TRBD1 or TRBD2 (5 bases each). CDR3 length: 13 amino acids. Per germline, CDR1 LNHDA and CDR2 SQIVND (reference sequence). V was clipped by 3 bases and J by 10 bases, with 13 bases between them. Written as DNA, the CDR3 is TGTGCCAGTAGTATCTGGGGACCCAGCGAGCAGTTCTTC. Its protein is CASSIWGPSEQFF.